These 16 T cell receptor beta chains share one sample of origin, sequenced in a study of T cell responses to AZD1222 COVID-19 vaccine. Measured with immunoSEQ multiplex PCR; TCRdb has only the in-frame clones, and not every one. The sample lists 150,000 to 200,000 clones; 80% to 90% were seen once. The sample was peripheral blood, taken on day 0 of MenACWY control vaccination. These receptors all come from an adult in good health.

The CDR3 region has the DNA TGTGCCAGCAAAACAGGGGTTGATGAGCAGTTCTTC. Translating it yields CASKTGVDEQFF. This chain uses TRBV6-5 with TRBJ2-1, with 7 positions matching TRBD1. V gave up 7 bases and J gave up 8 bases; unmatched junction bases: 5. From germline, CDR1 is MNHEY and CDR2 SVGAGI. The CDR3 extends over 12 amino acids.

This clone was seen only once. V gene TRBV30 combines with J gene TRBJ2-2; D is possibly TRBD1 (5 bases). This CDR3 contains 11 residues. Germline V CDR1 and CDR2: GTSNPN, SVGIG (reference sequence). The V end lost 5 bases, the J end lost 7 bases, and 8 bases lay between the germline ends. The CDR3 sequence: CAWDQGGELFF. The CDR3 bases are TGTGCCTGGGACCAGGGCGGGGAGCTGTTTTTT.

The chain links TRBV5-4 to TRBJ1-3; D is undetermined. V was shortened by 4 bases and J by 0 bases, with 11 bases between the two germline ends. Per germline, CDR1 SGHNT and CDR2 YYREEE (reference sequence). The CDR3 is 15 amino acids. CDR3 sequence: CASSTLGISGNTIYF. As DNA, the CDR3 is TGTGCCAGCAGCACCCTTGGGATCTCTGGAAACACCATATATTTT.

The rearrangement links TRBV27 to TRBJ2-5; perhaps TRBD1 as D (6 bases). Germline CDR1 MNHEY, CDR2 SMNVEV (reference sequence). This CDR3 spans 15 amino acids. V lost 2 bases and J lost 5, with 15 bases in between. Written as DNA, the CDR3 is TGTGCCAGCAGTTTAAATGCAGGGGAAGGGGAGACCCAGTACTTC. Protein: CASSLNAGEGETQYF.

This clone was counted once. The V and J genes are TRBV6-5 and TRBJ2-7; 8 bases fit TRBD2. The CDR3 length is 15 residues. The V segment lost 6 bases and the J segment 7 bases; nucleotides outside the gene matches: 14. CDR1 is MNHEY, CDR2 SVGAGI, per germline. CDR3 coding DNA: TGTGCCAGCAGCCAAACTAGCGGCCCGTCGGGGGAGCAGTACTTC. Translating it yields CASSQTSGPSGEQYF.

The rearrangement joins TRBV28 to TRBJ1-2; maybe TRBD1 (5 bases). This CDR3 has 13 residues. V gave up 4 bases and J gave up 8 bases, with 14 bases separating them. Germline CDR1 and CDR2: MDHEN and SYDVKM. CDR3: CASSSQEAGGYTF. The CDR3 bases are TGTGCCAGCAGTTCACAGGAAGCGGGAGGCTACACCTTC.

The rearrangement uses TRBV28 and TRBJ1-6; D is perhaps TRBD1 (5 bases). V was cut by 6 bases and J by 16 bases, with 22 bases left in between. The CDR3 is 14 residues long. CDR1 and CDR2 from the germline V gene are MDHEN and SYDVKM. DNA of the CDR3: TGTGCCAGCAGCCCGGCAAGACAGACGGGGCCGCTCCACTTT. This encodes CASSPARQTGPLHF.

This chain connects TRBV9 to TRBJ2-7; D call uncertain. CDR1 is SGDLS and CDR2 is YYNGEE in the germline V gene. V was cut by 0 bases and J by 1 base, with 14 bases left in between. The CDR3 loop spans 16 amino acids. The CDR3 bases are TGTGCCAGCAGCGTAGGACCAGACGTGGGATCCTACGAGCAGTACTTC. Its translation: CASSVGPDVGSYEQYF.

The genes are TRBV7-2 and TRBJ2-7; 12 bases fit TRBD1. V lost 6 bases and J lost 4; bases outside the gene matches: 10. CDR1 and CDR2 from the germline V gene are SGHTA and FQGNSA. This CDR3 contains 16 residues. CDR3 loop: CASSPPGQGARYEQYF. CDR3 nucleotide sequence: TGTGCCAGCAGTCCTCCGGGACAGGGGGCAAGGTACGAGCAGTACTTC.

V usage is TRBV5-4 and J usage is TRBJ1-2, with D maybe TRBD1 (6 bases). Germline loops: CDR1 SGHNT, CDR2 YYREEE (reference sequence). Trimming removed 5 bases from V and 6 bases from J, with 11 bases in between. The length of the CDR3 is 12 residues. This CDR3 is CASSRDKNGYTF. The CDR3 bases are TGTGCCAGCAGTCGGGACAAGAATGGCTACACCTTC.

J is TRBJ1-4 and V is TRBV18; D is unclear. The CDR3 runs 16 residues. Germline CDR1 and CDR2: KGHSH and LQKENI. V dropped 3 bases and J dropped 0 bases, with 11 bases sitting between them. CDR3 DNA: TGTGCCAGCTCACCCTTGCCCGGAACAACTAATGAAAAACTGTTTTTT. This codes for CASSPLPGTTNEKLFF.

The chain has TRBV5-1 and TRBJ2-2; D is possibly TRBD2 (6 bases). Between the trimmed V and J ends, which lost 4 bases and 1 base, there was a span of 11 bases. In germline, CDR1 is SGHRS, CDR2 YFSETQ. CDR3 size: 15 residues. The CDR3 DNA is TGCGCCAGCAGCGCGGGGTCGGGGAACACCGGGGAGCTGTTTTTT. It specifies CASSAGSGNTGELFF. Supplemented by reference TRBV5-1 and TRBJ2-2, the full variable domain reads KAGVTQTPRYLIKTRGQQVTLSCSPISGHRSVSWYQQTPGQGLQFLFEYFSETQRNKGNFPGRFSGRQFSNSRSEMNVSTLELGDSALYLCASSAGSGNTGELFFGEGSRLTVL.

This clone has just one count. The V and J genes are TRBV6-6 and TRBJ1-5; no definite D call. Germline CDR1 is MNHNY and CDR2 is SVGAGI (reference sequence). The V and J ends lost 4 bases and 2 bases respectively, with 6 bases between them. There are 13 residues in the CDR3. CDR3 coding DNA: TGTGCCAGCAGTTCTTACCGCAATCAGCCCCAGCATTTT. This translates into CASSSYRNQPQHF.

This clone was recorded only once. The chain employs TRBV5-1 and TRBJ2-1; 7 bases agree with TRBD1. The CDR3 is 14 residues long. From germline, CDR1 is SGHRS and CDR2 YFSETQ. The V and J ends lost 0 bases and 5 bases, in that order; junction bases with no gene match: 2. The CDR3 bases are TGCGCCAGCAGCTTGGGTGGGACAGACAATGAGCAGTTCTTC. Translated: CASSLGGTDNEQFF.

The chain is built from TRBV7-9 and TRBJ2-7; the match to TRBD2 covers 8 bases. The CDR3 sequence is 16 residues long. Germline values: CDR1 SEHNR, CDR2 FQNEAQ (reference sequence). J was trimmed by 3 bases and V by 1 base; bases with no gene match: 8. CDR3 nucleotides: TGTGCCAGCAGCTTAGTAGGAGCGGGAGAATTCTACGAGCAGTACTTC. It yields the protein CASSLVGAGEFYEQYF.

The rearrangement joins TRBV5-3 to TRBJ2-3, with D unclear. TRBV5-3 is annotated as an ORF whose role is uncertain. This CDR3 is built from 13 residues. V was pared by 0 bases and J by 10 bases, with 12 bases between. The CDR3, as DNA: TGTGCCAGAAGCTTGGCTCGGGCCACTGCGCAGTATTTT. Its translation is CARSLARATAQYF.